The sample holds one count of the clone carrying this T cell receptor beta chain. Antigen specificity is unknown. Measured with immunoSEQ multiplex PCR; TCRdb has only the in-frame clones, and not every one. The sample yields 12,000 or so clones, approximately 84% seen once. These data belong to a study of PD-1 blockade in classical Hodgkin lymphoma. The study's findings and limits: Patients newly diagnosed and complete responders had comparable baseline diversity. There was a significant rise in CD4+ TCR diversity by C4D1, with no such rise for CD8+.

Per the germline V gene, CDR1 is LGHNA and CDR2 is YNFKEQ. The CDR3 is 16 residues long. Trimming left V 0 bases short and J 4 bases short, with 16 bases between. Every patient experienced relapse after autologous stem cell transplantation, and brentuximab vedotin exposure varied. Magnetic depletion of non-target cells from thawed PBMCs yielded purified CD8+ T cells. The source material was CD8+ T cells from blood, sampled at baseline. This TCR was recovered from a human donor with classical Hodgkin lymphoma. The gene calls are TRBV4-2 and TRBJ2-7; a weak D match, TRBD1 (6 bases). The CDR3 coding sequence is TGTGCCAGCAGCCAAGATCTGGTGGGGGCTGCTTACGAGCAGTACTTC. Amino acids: CASSQDLVGAAYEQYF.